This TCR beta chain comes out of a study of OX40 agonist ivuxolimab in advanced cancers. As for the study more broadly: Ivuxolimab was a fully human IgG2 agonistic monoclonal antibody targeting the costimulatory receptor OX40 (CD134). Peripheral TCRbeta sequencing was intended to test whether TCR sequence diversity was altered and clonal T-cell expansion was caused by ivuxolimab. Patients were allowed to have had prior anti-PD-1, anti-PD-L1 or anti-CTLA-4 therapy, and approximately 41% of the dose-escalation patients had previously received checkpoint inhibitors. The paper covers the monotherapy dose-escalation part of the phase I ivuxolimab trial, which included N ≈ 52 patients. Partial responses were achieved by three dose-escalation patients, of whom one had hepatocellular carcinoma and two had cutaneous melanoma. Of the approximately 54 patients in dose escalation, 19 had hepatocellular carcinoma, approximately 15 had melanoma, 9 had renal cell carcinoma and 9 had head and neck cancer. The dose-escalation cohort was around 83% male with a mean age of approximately 60 years, ranging from 23 to 79. Intravenous ivuxolimab was administered to patients every 2 weeks at six dose levels: 0.01, 0.1, 0.3, 1.5, 3 and 10 mg/kg. Study-wide conclusions, independent of this receptor: On average, CD8+ T cells showed more expanded clones than CD4+ T cells after ivuxolimab. In the 0.1-3.0 mg/kg groups, partial responders were among the patients with the lowest normalized peripheral clonal expansion, particularly in CD8+ T cells. Low levels of normalized T-cell clonal expansion were also shown by some nonresponding patients. At doses of 0.1 to 3.0 mg/kg, clonal expansion of both CD4+ and CD8+ blood T cells was observed from baseline to week 6. Which antigens the clonally expanded peripheral T cells were specific for was not determined.

Patients with a history of autoimmune disease or receiving systemic immunosuppression were excluded from the trial. In every dose cohort, peripheral blood was drawn for TCR sequencing at baseline, cycle 4 day 1, and cycle 7 day 1. The samples were drawn from a first-in-human, open-label, multicenter phase I dose-escalation trial of ivuxolimab. Adults with locally advanced or metastatic melanoma, renal cell, hepatocellular, or head and neck squamous cell carcinoma were enrolled in the trial. Before TCR sequencing, CD4+ T cells and CD8+ T cells were sorted from peripheral blood as separate populations. For sequencing of the TCRbeta CDR3 region, genomic DNA was extracted from the sorted cells. The immunoSEQ Assay was used to sequence the TCRbeta CDR3 regions. TCRdb re-hosts the immuneACCESS table, in-frame sequences only. Its copies lack some clones; in the studies checked, an unresolved V gene accounts for under half of them, and the cause for the rest is not known. Present in this sample are over 55,000 clones, 70% to 90% of which were seen just once. The ten largest clones capture over 8.5% of the sample.

The CDR3 has 15 amino acids, counting the end cysteine and phenylalanine. The only DNA kept is the CDR3, 45 bases in frame from the first base. CDR1 and CDR2, looked up from the germline V gene, are SNHLY and FYNNEI. V was cut back by 7 bases and J by 2 bases, leaving a gap of 17 bases between them. Turning to this clone: It lacks a known antigen. No base quality values were provided; no much bigger clone lies one nucleotide off.

The V and J segments used are TRBV2 and TRBJ2-5, and the D gene may be TRBD1, 6 bases matching. Sequenced material: CD4+ or CD8+ T cells sorted from blood, taken in a trial of the OX40 agonist ivuxolimab. The source is an adult with an advanced solid tumor such as melanoma, head and neck, liver or kidney cancer. The CDR3 has the sequence CASTGGPSSQETQYF. The nucleotide sequence is TGTGCCAGCACTGGGGGCCCTTCCAGTCAAGAGACCCAGTACTTC.